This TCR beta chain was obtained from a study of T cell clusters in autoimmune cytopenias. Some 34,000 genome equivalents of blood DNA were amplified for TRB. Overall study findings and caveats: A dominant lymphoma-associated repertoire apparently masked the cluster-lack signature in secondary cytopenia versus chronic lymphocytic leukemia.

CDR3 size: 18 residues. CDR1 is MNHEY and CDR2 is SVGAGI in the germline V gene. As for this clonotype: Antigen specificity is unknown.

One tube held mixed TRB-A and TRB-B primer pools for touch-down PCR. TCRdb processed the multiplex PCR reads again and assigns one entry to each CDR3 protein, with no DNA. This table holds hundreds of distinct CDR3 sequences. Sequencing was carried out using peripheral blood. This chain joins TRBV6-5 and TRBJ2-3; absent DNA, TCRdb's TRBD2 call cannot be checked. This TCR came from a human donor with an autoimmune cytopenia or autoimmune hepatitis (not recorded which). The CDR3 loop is CASSQLLDKREDTDTQYF.